What follows are 10 T cell receptor beta chains derived from one specimen sequenced in a study of vaccination effects on CD4 cells after COVID-19 (dated by TCRdb to between 2022 and 2023). Libraries were built with the immunoSEQ multiplex PCR assay. Not all clones reach the TCRdb copy of this immuneACCESS table, which keeps in-frame sequences only. Checked studies attribute under half of the gap to unresolved V genes and leave the rest unexplained. The sample table contains about 14,000 clones; only one count was recorded for 76% of them. Jointly, the top ten make up roughly 25% of the sample. Their cognate antigens are unknown. In the ViraFEST assay, PBMC were stimulated with viral peptide pools, and TCR sequencing was then used to find antigen-specific CD4+ T cell clonotypes based on their expansion. After less than 13 days of culture, CD4+ T cells were isolated with the EasySep CD4+ T cell isolation kit.

This specimen consisted of CD4+ T cells from PBMCs cultured with HCoV-229E spike peptides, obtained before COVID-19 vaccination. Taken with the paper, the label for cell subset or site translates to: HCoV-229E spike overlapping peptide pool stimulation. The receptors here all came from a human donor who received a COVID-19 vaccine.

The rearrangement uses TRBV4-1 and TRBJ2-2, with 9 bases identical to TRBD2. Germline CDR1 reads MGHRA; CDR2 reads YSYEKL. The CDR3 is made up of 17 amino acids. V shed 0 bases, J shed 4 bases, and the junction held 6 bases outside the gene matches. DNA of the CDR3: TGCGCCAGCAGCCAAGAGGTGGCGGGGGGGCCCACCGGGGAGCTGTTTTTT. Translation gives CASSQEVAGGPTGELFF.

This clone was seen a few times. The chain has TRBV2 and TRBJ2-2, with D tentatively TRBD1 or TRBD2 (5 bases each). Germline CDR1 SNHLY, CDR2 FYNNEI. The V and J ends lost 6 bases and 0 bases respectively, with 8 bases between them. The CDR3 sequence is 14 residues long. CDR3 nucleotide sequence: TGTGCCAGCAGACGGGGCACGAACACCGGGGAGCTGTTTTTT. This sequence encodes CASRRGTNTGELFF. Combining the CDR3 with reference TRBV2 and TRBJ2-2 gives the whole variable domain EPEVTQTPSHQVTQMGQEVILRCVPISNHLYFYWYRQILGQKVEFLVSFYNNEISEKSEIFDDQFSVERPDGSNFTLKIRSTKLEDSAMYFCASRRGTNTGELFFGEGSRLTVL.

The CDR3 DNA sequence: TGTGCCAGCACCCTCTCTGGGGCAACAGCCGTCTATGGCTACACCTTC. This sequence encodes CASTLSGATAVYGYTF. The rearrangement joins TRBV5-8 to TRBJ1-2, with D possibly being TRBD1 (5 bases). This CDR3 spans 16 amino acids. V lost 6 bases, J lost 4 bases, and 22 bases lay in between. The V gene's germline CDR1 is SGHTS and CDR2 YDEGEE.

The rearrangement links TRBV27 to TRBJ2-1; 7 nucleotides agree with TRBD1. The V gene's germline CDR1 is MNHEY and CDR2 SMNVEV (reference sequence). V shed 5 bases and J 1 base; nucleotides not matched to a gene: 5. This CDR3 contains 15 residues. The CDR3 sequence: CASSQDRESYNEQFF. The CDR3 nucleotides are TGTGCCAGCAGTCAAGACAGGGAATCCTACAATGAGCAGTTCTTC.

This chain joins TRBV18 and TRBJ1-2; TRBD1 agrees at 8 bases. This CDR3 region has 13 residues. V lost 3 bases and J lost 8; bases outside the gene matches: 5. The germline V gene has CDR1 KGHSH and CDR2 LQKENI. CDR3 nucleotides: TGTGCCAGCTCACCCTCGACAGGGGAGGGCTACACCTTC. Its protein product is CASSPSTGEGYTF.

This clone was seen a handful of times. The gene calls are TRBV7-2 and TRBJ1-6; the match to TRBD1 covers 7 bases. The germline CDR1 and CDR2 sequences are SGHTA and FQGNSA. This CDR3 spans 15 amino acids. Unmatched junction bases numbered 4, after V lost 5 bases and J lost 3 bases. DNA of the CDR3: TGTGCCAGCAGCATGGGACAGCTCTATAATTCACCCCTCCACTTT. This gives the protein CASSMGQLYNSPLHF.

This clone has just one count. The chain uses TRBV30 and TRBJ2-5; 10 nucleotides match TRBD2. Germline loops: CDR1 GTSNPN, CDR2 SVGIG (reference sequence). The V and J ends lost 0 bases and 6 bases, in that order; junction bases with no gene match: 4. The CDR3 is 14 residues long. The CDR3 region has the DNA TGTGCCTGGAGTGTAGCGGGAGGGACGAAGACCCAGTACTTC. Protein sequence: CAWSVAGGTKTQYF.

A single count supports this clone. The chain joins TRBV5-1 to TRBJ2-2; D is uncertain. The CDR3 consists of 11 residues. Trimming shortened V by 2 bases and J by 6 bases, and 2 bases separated the two germline ends. Per the germline V gene, CDR1 is SGHRS and CDR2 is YFSETQ. This CDR3 is CASSLAGELFF. CDR3 sequence (DNA): TGCGCCAGCAGCTTAGCCGGGGAGCTGTTTTTT.

The rearrangement links TRBV4-1 to TRBJ2-1; maybe TRBD1 (6 bases). This CDR3 is built from 14 residues. CDR1 MGHRA and CDR2 YSYEKL come from the germline V gene. V dropped 5 bases and J dropped 7 bases, with 15 bases sitting between them. The CDR3 DNA sequence: TGCGCCAGCAGCAAAGCCCTTACAGGGAATGAGCAGTTCTTC. Translation gives CASSKALTGNEQFF.

By frequency in the sample, this clone is hyperexpanded. This chain links TRBV19 with TRBJ2-2; 10 positions agree with TRBD1. Trimming cost V 7 bases and J 4 bases; bases outside gene matches: 6. This CDR3 comprises 15 residues. CDR1 LNHDA and CDR2 SQIVND come from the germline V gene (reference sequence). The CDR3 DNA follows: TGTGCCAGTACCACCGGGACAGGGGTCACCGGGGAGCTGTTTTTT. Translated: CASTTGTGVTGELFF.